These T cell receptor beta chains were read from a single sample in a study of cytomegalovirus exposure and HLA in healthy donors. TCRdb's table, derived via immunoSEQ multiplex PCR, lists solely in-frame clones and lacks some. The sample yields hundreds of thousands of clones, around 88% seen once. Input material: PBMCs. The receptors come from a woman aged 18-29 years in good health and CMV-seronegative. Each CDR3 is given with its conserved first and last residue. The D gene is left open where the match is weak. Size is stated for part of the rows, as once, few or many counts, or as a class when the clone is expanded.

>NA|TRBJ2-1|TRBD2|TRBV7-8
TGTGCCAGCAGCCTGACGTGGGGGAGGGTTAATGAGCAGTTCTTC
CASSLTWGRVNEQFF
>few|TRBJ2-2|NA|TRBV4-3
TGCGCCAGCAGACCAGGGGTTACCGGGGAGCTGTTTTTT
CASRPGVTGELFF
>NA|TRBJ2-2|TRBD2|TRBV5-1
TGCGCCAGCAGCCGACTAGCCCCAGGGACCGGGGAGCTGTTTTTT
CASSRLAPGTGELFF
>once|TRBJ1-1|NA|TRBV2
TGTGCCAGCGCCCCTACAGGGAACACTGAAGCTTTCTTT
CASAPTGNTEAFF
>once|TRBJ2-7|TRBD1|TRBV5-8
TGTGCCAGCAGCTCGGACAGGGGCTACGAGCAGTACTTC
CASSSDRGYEQYF
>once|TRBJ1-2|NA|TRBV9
TGTGCCAGCAGCCCATCCGGGGGGCGGAACTATGGCTACACCTTC
CASSPSGGRNYGYTF
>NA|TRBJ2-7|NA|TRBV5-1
TGCGCCAGCAGCTTAGACAGTTTCTACGAGCAGTACTTC
CASSLDSFYEQYF
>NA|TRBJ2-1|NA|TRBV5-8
TGTGCCAGCACCCCTGATAGGGGCTCCTACAATGAGCAGTTCTTC
CASTPDRGSYNEQFF
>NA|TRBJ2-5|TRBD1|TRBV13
TGTGCCAGCAGCTTAGGGACAGGGGGCGCGGAGACCCAGTACTTC
CASSLGTGGAETQYF
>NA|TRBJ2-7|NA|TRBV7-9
TGTGCCAGCAGCTTAGAGGGGGGGGGCACCTACGAGCAGTACTTC
CASSLEGGGTYEQYF
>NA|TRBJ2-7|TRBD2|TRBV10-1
TGCGCCAGCAGTAAAGCGGGAGGGGAGAACGAGCAGTACTTC
CASSKAGGENEQYF
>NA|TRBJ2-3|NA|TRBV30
TGTGCCTGGAGTGTTCCCGGCACAGATACGCAGTATTTT
CAWSVPGTDTQYF
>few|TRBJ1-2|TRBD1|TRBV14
TGTGCCAGCAGCCACCGGACAGGCTATGGCTACACCTTC
CASSHRTGYGYTF
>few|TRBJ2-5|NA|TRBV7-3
TGTGCCAGCAGCTTAATGGGGGTCGGTAGCGGATTAGAGACCCAGTACTTC
CASSLMGVGSGLETQYF
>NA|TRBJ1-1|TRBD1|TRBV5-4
TGTGCCAGCAGCCCCCGTCCCGGGACAGGGGTCGGTGAAGCTTTCTTT
CASSPRPGTGVGEAFF
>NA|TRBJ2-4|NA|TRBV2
TGTGCCAGCAGTGAAGGCAGAGCCAAAAACATTCAGTACTTC
CASSEGRAKNIQYF
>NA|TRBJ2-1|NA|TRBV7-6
TGTGCCAGCAGCTTACAGTCCTACAATGAGCAGTTCTTC
CASSLQSYNEQFF
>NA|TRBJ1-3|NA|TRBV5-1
TGCGCCAGCAGAGAACCAGGTTCTGGAAACACCATATATTTT
CASREPGSGNTIYF
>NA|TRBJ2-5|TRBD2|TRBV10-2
TGCGCCAGCAGTGATCTAGCGGGGGTCCAAGAGACCCAGTACTTC
CASSDLAGVQETQYF
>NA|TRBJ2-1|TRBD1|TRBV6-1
TGTGCCAGCAGTGCTGACAGGGGGCTAGGTGAGCAGTTCTTC
CASSADRGLGEQFF
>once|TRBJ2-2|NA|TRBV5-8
TGTGCCAGCAGCTGGAATGGCGGGGTTACCGGGGAGCTGTTTTTT
CASSWNGGVTGELFF
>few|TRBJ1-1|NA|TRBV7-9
TGTGCCAGCAGCACCGGGAGAAACACTGAAGCTTTCTTT
CASSTGRNTEAFF
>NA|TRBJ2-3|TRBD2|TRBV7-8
TGTGCCAGCAGCTTACAGAGTCAGTTGGGACTAGCGGGGGGGCGCACAGATACGCAGTATTTT
CASSLQSQLGLAGGRTDTQYF
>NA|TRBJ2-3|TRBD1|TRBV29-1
TGCAGCGTTCAGGGGGCGCCGGATACGCAGTATTTT
CSVQGAPDTQYF
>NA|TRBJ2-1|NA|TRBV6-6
TGTGCCAGCAGTTACGAGAGGTACAATGAGCAGTTCTTC
CASSYERYNEQFF
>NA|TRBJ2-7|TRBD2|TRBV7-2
TGTGCCAGCAGCTCACCGGGACTAGCGGCCTACGAGCAGTACTTC
CASSSPGLAAYEQYF
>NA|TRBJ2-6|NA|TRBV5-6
TGTGCCAGCAGCTTGGAATACAGCTTTCCATTCTCTGGGGCCAACGTCCTGACTTTC
CASSLEYSFPFSGANVLTF
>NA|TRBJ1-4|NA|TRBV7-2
TGTGCCAGCAGCTCCGGGAGGAGGAATGAAAAACTGTTTTTT
CASSSGRRNEKLFF
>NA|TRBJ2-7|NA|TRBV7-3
TGTGCCAGCAGCTTCAACCAGGGTACCGAGCAGTACTTC
CASSFNQGTEQYF
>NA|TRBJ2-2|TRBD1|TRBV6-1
TGTGCCAGCAGGCAGGGGGCGGCCGGGGAGCTGTTTTTT
CASRQGAAGELFF
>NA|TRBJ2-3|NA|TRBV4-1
TGCGCCAGCAGCCAAGTCCTCCCCGGCGGCCGGAGTTCAGATACGCAGTATTTT
CASSQVLPGGRSSDTQYF
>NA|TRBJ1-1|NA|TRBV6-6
TGTGCCAGCACCTTAGACAGCCGTTCTACTGAAGCTTTCTTT
CASTLDSRSTEAFF
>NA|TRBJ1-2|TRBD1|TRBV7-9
TGTTCCAGCAGCGCAACTAAGGGACAGGGGGCACATGGCTACACCTTC
CSSSATKGQGAHGYTF
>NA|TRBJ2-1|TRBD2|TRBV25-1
TGTGCCAGCAGTGTTTCGGCTAGCGGGATGGATGAGCAGTTCTTC
CASSVSASGMDEQFF
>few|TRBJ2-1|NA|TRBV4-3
TGCGCCAGCAGCCAAGTTTCCGTTAACAATGAGCAGTTCTTC
CASSQVSVNNEQFF
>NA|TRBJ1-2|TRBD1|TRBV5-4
TGTGCCAGCAGCTCCGGACAGGGTTTGTACGGCTACACCTTC
CASSSGQGLYGYTF
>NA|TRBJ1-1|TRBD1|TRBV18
TGTGCCAGCTCACCAGGGACAGGGGGCGCGGTCACTGAAGCTTTCTTT
CASSPGTGGAVTEAFF